This TCR beta chain was observed in a study of glioma-infiltrating T cells after dendritic cell vaccination. On this clone itself: Its antigen is undetermined.

Broader study findings: Survival was not directly related to TCR clonality in these patients. Patients with more pretreatment TILs had longer time to progression and survival.

This CDR3 is built from 13 residues. After removal of 2 bases from V and 7 bases from J, the junction contained 3 bases not matched to a gene. The V gene's germline CDR1 is SEHNR and CDR2 FQNEAQ (reference sequence). Some clones are missing from TCRdb's copy, which holds only in-frame ones; the method was immunoSEQ multiplex PCR. The repertoire has 40,000 to 60,000 clones, 85% of them found once; the top ten carry 9.5% to 12%. The sample was blood, taken before dendritic cell vaccination. The chain couples TRBV7-9 to TRBJ1-2; 8 nucleotides line up with TRBD1. This receptor was obtained from a human donor with glioblastoma. CDR3 DNA: TGTGCCAGCAGCTTAAAACAGGGGGGTGGCTACACCTTC. Protein product: CASSLKQGGGYTF.